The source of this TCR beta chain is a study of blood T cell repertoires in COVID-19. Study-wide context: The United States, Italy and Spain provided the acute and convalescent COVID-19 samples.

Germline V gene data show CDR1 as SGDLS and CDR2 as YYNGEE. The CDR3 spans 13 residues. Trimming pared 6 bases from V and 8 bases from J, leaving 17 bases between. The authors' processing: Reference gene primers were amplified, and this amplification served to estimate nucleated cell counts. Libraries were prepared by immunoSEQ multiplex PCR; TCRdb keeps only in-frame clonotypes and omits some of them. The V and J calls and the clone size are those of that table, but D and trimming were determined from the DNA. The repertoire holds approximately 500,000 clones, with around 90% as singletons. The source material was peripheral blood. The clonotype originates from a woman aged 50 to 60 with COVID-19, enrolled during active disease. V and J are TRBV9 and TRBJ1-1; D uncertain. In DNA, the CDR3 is TGTGCCAGCAAATCTTACGACAAGGTAGAAGCTTTCTTT. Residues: CASKSYDKVEAFF. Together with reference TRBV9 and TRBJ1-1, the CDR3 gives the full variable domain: DSGVTQTPKHLITATGQRVTLRCSPRSGDLSVYWYQQSLDQGLQFLIQYYNGEERAKGNILERFSAQQFPDLHSELNLSSLELGDSALYFCASKSYDKVEAFFGQGTRLTVV.